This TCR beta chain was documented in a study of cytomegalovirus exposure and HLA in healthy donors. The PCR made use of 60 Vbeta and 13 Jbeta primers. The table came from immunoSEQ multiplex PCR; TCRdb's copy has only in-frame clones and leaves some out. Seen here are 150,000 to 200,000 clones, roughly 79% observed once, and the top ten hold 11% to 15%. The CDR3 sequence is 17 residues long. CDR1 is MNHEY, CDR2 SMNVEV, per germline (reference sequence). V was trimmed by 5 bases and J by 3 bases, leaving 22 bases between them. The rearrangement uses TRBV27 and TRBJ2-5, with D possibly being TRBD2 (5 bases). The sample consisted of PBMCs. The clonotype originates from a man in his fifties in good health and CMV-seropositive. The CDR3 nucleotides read TGTGCCAGCAGTCCCGATCTGCCCTTCGGGAATGAAGAGACCCAGTACTTC. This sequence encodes CASSPDLPFGNEETQYF.